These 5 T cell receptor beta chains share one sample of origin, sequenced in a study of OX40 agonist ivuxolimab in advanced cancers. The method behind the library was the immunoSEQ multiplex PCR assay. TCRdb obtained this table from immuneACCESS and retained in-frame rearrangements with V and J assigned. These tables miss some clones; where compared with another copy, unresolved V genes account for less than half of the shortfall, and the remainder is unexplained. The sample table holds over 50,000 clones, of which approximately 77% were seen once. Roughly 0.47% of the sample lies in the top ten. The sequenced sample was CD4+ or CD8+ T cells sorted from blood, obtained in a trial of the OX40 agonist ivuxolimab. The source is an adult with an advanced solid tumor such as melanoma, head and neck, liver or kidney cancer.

The CDR3 sequence is CAIKRNGRAYEQYF. The CDR3, as DNA: TGTGCCATCAAAAGAAACGGGAGGGCCTACGAGCAGTACTTC. This chain joins TRBV6-1 and TRBJ2-7, with TRBD2 identical over 8 bases. The germline CDR1 and CDR2 sequences are MNHNS and SASEGT. The CDR3 sequence is 14 residues long. Germline trimming cut 10 bases from V and 2 bases from J; bases unmatched to any gene: 10.

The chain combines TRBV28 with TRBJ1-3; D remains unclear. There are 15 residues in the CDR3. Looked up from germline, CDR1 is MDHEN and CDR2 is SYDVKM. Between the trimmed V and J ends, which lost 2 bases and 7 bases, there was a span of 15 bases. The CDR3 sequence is CASSLPPPLTNTIYF. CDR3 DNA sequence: TGTGCCAGCAGTTTACCTCCTCCCCTGACTAACACCATATATTTT.

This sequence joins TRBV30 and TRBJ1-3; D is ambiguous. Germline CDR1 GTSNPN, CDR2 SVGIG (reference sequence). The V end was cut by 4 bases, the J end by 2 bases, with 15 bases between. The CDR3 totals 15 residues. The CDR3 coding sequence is TGTGCCTGGACCGACGGTCGGGCCCCTGGAAACACCATATATTTT. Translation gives CAWTDGRAPGNTIYF.

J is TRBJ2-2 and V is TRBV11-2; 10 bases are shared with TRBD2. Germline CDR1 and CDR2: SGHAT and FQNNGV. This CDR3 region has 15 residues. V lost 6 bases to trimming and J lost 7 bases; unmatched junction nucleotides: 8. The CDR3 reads CASSPSGSDIGELFF. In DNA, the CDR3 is TGTGCCAGCAGTCCTAGCGGGAGTGACATCGGGGAGCTGTTTTTT.

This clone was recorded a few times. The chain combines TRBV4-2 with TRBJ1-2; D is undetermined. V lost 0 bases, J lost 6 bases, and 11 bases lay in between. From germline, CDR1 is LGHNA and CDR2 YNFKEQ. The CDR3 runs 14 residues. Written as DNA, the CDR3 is TGTGCCAGCAGCCAAGAGAACCTCGGAAATGGCTACACCTTC. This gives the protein CASSQENLGNGYTF.